This T cell receptor (beta chain) was identified during a study of molecular identifiers for immune sequencing clone quantification. Study-wide results and caveats: Clones that exceeded 20 RNA copies held over 99% of effector molecules, yet under 1% in naive cells.

TCRdb used MiXCR to reprocess the PCR reads, holding one entry per CDR3 protein. The sample holds approximately 680,000 distinct CDR3 sequences; roughly 27% are singletons and the top ten take 0.7% to 0.95%. This clonotype was detected many times. What it binds is unknown. RNA fractions of 10%, 30% or 50% and roughly 19,000 to 1,000,000 sorted cells were the source of naive CD8 libraries. This CDR3 has 17 amino acids. Germline CDR1 and CDR2: MNHNY and SVGAGI (reference sequence). V dropped 0 bases and J dropped 0; count of bases not matched to a gene: 4. This chain links TRBV6-6 with TRBJ2-3, with 9 bases matching TRBD2. Sequenced sample: naive CD8+ T cells from blood, with Jurkat cell RNA spiked in. Subset denoted: FACS-sorted CD8+CD4-CCR7+CD45RA+ naive T cells. The sequence was collected from a human donor in good health. Some libraries in this study had Jurkat cell RNA spiked in. CDR3 in DNA: TGTGCCAGCAGTTACTCCGGACTAGCGACTAGCACAGATACGCAGTATTTT. Residues: CASSYSGLATSTDTQYF.